These 23 T cell receptor beta chains came from one sample sequenced in a study of blood T cell repertoires in COVID-19. Method: immunoSEQ multiplex PCR; TCRdb's copy keeps in-frame clones and lacks some. The table shows roughly 350,000 clones, with over 75% occurring only once. Sequencing was performed on peripheral blood. The receptors stem from a woman aged 25-40 years with COVID-19, enrolled during active disease.

The J gene is TRBJ2-6, the V gene TRBV18; possibly TRBD1 for D (5 bases). From germline, CDR1 is KGHSH and CDR2 LQKENI. Trimming shortened V by 5 bases and J by 4 bases, and 12 bases separated the two germline ends. CDR3 length equals 15 residues. The CDR3 loop reads CASSSTGTGANVLTF. The CDR3 nucleotides read TGTGCCAGCTCATCTACAGGAACGGGGGCCAACGTCCTGACTTTC.

V usage is TRBV19 and J usage is TRBJ2-3; 11 nucleotides agree with TRBD2. CDR1 LNHDA and CDR2 SQIVND come from the germline V gene (reference sequence). J gave up 8 bases and V 8 bases, and 0 bases lay outside the gene matches. CDR3 length: 11 residues. CDR3 coding DNA: TGTGCCAGTGGGACTAGCGGTACGCAGTATTTT. It specifies CASGTSGTQYF.

J is TRBJ1-1 and V is TRBV4-1, with 9 bases aligning to TRBD1. Germline V gene lookup returns CDR1 MGHRA and CDR2 YSYEKL. V was clipped by 4 bases and J by 4 bases; unmatched bases: 7. There are 15 residues in the CDR3. In DNA, the CDR3 is TGCGCCAGCAGCCTTTCACAGGGGGCGAGCACTGAAGCTTTCTTT. Translation gives CASSLSQGASTEAFF.

The chain is built from TRBV7-2 and TRBJ2-7; a possible D gene is TRBD1 (6 bases). CDR1 is SGHTA and CDR2 is FQGNSA in the germline V gene. This CDR3 is built from 18 residues. Trimming shortened V by 1 base and J by 5 bases, and 24 bases separated the two germline ends. In DNA, the CDR3 is TGTGCCAGCAGCTTAGAACGTGTACCAGGGGATTATCTTCACGAGCAGTACTTC. Protein sequence: CASSLERVPGDYLHEQYF.

The chain links TRBV6-5 to TRBJ2-2; D uncertain. Germline V CDR1 and CDR2: MNHEY, SVGAGI. The CDR3 consists of 13 residues. The V end was cut by 6 bases, the J end by 7 bases, with 12 bases between. CDR3 sequence: CASRRSLNGELFF. The CDR3 nucleotides read TGTGCCAGCAGGCGCTCACTCAACGGGGAGCTGTTTTTT.

The chain combines TRBV30 with TRBJ1-4; no clear D. Per germline, CDR1 GTSNPN and CDR2 SVGIG (reference sequence). There are 13 residues in the CDR3. Trimming pared 4 bases from V and 4 bases from J, leaving 10 bases between. CDR3: CAWKSGNNEKLFF. Written as DNA, the CDR3 is TGTGCCTGGAAGTCGGGAAATAATGAAAAACTGTTTTTT. The full variable domain, its missing parts supplied by reference TRBV30 and TRBJ1-4, is SQTIHQWPATLVQPVGSPLSLECTVEGTSNPNLYWYRQAAGRGLQLLFYSVGIGQISSEVPQNLSASRPQDRQFILSSKKLLLSDSGFYLCAWKSGNNEKLFFGSGTQLSVL.

The rearrangement joins TRBV18 to TRBJ2-3; 9 nucleotides match TRBD2. This CDR3 contains 17 residues. With V trimmed by 4 bases and J by 1 base, 9 bases remained unmatched. From germline, CDR1 is KGHSH and CDR2 LQKENI. CDR3 sequence reads: CASSLLFSGGGTDTQYF. The CDR3 DNA is TGTGCCAGCTCACTCCTTTTTAGCGGGGGAGGCACAGATACGCAGTATTTT.

The chain carries TRBV11-2 and TRBJ1-3, with 10 bases identical to TRBD1. This CDR3 has 16 residues. Trimming removed 2 bases from V and 3 bases from J; junction bases left unmatched: 4. Germline-derived CDR1 and CDR2 are SGHAT and FQNNGV. The CDR3 spells CASSLLRTGGGNTIYF. The CDR3 DNA is TGTGCCAGCAGCTTATTGCGGACAGGGGGTGGAAACACCATATATTTT.

The V call is TRBV21-1, the J call TRBJ2-5; TRBD2, the D gene given by the table, was not confirmed from the DNA. TRBV21-1 is a documented pseudogene. The CDR3 is 15 amino acids. For the CDR3, the DNA is TGTGCCAGCAGCGAAGGACTAGCGGGACAAGAGACCCAGTACTTC. This encodes CASSEGLAGQETQYF.

The V gene is TRBV7-2, the J gene TRBJ2-3, with unresolved D. The CDR3 has 13 residues. Germline loops: CDR1 SGHTA, CDR2 FQGNSA. Trimming removed 5 bases from V and 4 bases from J, with 10 bases in between. The CDR3 DNA is TGTGCCAGCAGCCCGAGGCGTCCAGATACGCAGTATTTT. Translation: CASSPRRPDTQYF.

The gene calls are TRBV28 and TRBJ1-2; no clear D. CDR3 length: 17 amino acids. The germline V and J ends were trimmed by 5 bases and 5 bases, with 24 bases remaining between them. Germline V CDR1 and CDR2: MDHEN, SYDVKM. DNA for the CDR3: TGTGCCAGCAGTCCGCCGGGGTCCGGGGTTTTGATTTATGGCTACACCTTC. It is translated as CASSPPGSGVLIYGYTF.

The CDR3 nucleotides read TGCGCCAGCAGCGCCAGCCCGACAGGGTTGTTCTCACCCCTCCACTTT. It is translated as CASSASPTGLFSPLHF. The chain is built from TRBV5-1 and TRBJ1-6; 7 nucleotides match TRBD1. The V and J ends lost 4 bases and 10 bases, in that order; junction bases with no gene match: 14. Per germline, CDR1 SGHRS and CDR2 YFSETQ. The CDR3 spans 16 residues. Full variable domain (outside the CDR3, taken from reference TRBV5-1 and TRBJ1-6): KAGVTQTPRYLIKTRGQQVTLSCSPISGHRSVSWYQQTPGQGLQFLFEYFSETQRNKGNFPGRFSGRQFSNSRSEMNVSTLELGDSALYLCASSASPTGLFSPLHFGNGTRLTVT.

The chain couples TRBV7-6 to TRBJ2-7; a possible D gene is TRBD2 (7 bases). Germline CDR1 SGHVS, CDR2 FNYEAQ. The CDR3 extends over 16 amino acids. The germline V and J ends were trimmed by 0 bases and 5 bases, with 17 bases remaining between them. The CDR3 coding sequence is TGTGCCAGCAGCTTAGCGGGGGCGGGCGGGAGACACGAGCAGTACTTC. Translation: CASSLAGAGGRHEQYF.

The CDR3 loop is CASGQGLPQHF. The CDR3 nucleotides are TGTGCCAGCGGTCAAGGACTGCCCCAGCATTTT. The V gene is TRBV6-4, the J gene TRBJ1-5; no clear D. V lost 8 bases and J lost 9, with 11 bases in between. The CDR3 contains 11 residues. Germline V gene lookup returns CDR1 MRHNA and CDR2 SNTAGT.

The J gene is TRBJ2-1, the V gene TRBV5-1, with 9 bases identical to TRBD2. The CDR3 length is 15 residues. From germline, CDR1 is SGHRS and CDR2 YFSETQ. V was clipped by 7 bases and J by 1 base; unmatched bases: 6. The CDR3 DNA follows: TGCGCCAGCGCCCAGACTAGCGGTTCCTACAATGAGCAGTTCTTC. It translates to CASAQTSGSYNEQFF.

The chain is built from TRBV11-3 and TRBJ2-1; 8 bases fit TRBD2. Trimming took 0 bases from V and 8 from J; bases not matched to a gene: 9. The CDR3 runs 16 residues. Germline V gene lookup returns CDR1 SGHNT and CDR2 YENEEA. As DNA, the CDR3 is TGTGCCAGCAGCTTAGATTTCAGACTAGCGACCTATGAGCAGTTCTTC. Amino acid sequence: CASSLDFRLATYEQFF.

The rearrangement uses TRBV5-1 and TRBJ2-1; 10 bases align to TRBD1. Trimming at V came to 4 bases and at J to 5 bases, leaving 6 bases not matched to a gene. Germline V lookup: CDR1 SGHRS, CDR2 YFSETQ. The CDR3 spans 15 residues. CDR3 loop: CASSHGTGVHNEQFF. The CDR3 coding sequence is TGCGCCAGCAGCCATGGGACAGGGGTCCACAATGAGCAGTTCTTC.

This clone was observed a few times. The genes are TRBV7-9 and TRBJ2-7; D perhaps matches TRBD2 (6 bases). CDR3 length: 13 residues. The V and J ends lost 5 bases and 3 bases respectively, with 11 bases between them. Looked up from germline, CDR1 is SEHNR and CDR2 is FQNEAQ (reference sequence). DNA for the CDR3: TGTGCCAGCAGCCCGGGACTCCTCTACGAGCAGTACTTC. Its protein product is CASSPGLLYEQYF.

The chain couples TRBV5-1 to TRBJ2-5; D is unresolved. CDR3 length: 15 residues. The V gene's germline CDR1 is SGHRS and CDR2 YFSETQ. The V end lost 0 bases, the J end lost 2 bases, and 11 bases lay between the germline ends. The CDR3 nucleotides read TGCGCCAGCAGCTTGGCTGGGCCTCGACAAGAGACCCAGTACTTC. This codes for CASSLAGPRQETQYF.

CDR3 loop: CASIMGDRENTEAFF. In DNA, the CDR3 is TGTGCCAGCATCATGGGAGACAGGGAGAACACTGAAGCTTTCTTT. The chain uses TRBV28 and TRBJ1-1, with 7 bases identical to TRBD1. Germline V gene lookup returns CDR1 MDHEN and CDR2 SYDVKM. The CDR3 spans 15 residues. Trimming at V came to 7 bases and at J to 1 base, leaving 9 bases not matched to a gene. The full variable domain, with the rest looked up from reference TRBV28 and TRBJ1-1, is DVKVTQSSRYLVKRTGEKVFLECVQDMDHENMFWYRQDPGLGLRLIYFSYDVKMKEKGDIPEGYSVSREKKERFSLILESASTNQTSMYLCASIMGDRENTEAFFGQGTRLTVV.

The chain links TRBV5-6 to TRBJ1-2, with D uncertain. V was cut by 7 bases and J by 6 bases, with 19 bases left in between. The CDR3 is 14 residues long. Per germline, CDR1 SGHDT and CDR2 YYEEEE. The CDR3 bases are TGTGCCAGCCAGCGCAGAGGATGGCGAGATGGCTACACCTTC. Protein sequence: CASQRRGWRDGYTF.

The chain employs TRBV5-6 and TRBJ1-2, with a tentative D call TRBD1 (5 bases). The CDR3 loop spans 12 amino acids. V was pared by 2 bases and J by 11 bases, with 13 bases between. CDR1 and CDR2 (germline): SGHDT, YYEEEE. The CDR3: CASSFRAGRYTF. CDR3 DNA sequence: TGTGCCAGCAGCTTCCGGGCAGGGCGATACACCTTC.

This clone appeared once. The chain links TRBV6-2 or TRBV6-3 to TRBJ2-4; 8 bases agree with TRBD1. With 2 bases clipped from V and 2 bases from J, the junction kept 11 bases outside the gene matches. This CDR3 is built from 18 residues. Germline V gene sequence: CDR1 MNHEY, CDR2 SVGEGT. The CDR3, as DNA: TGTGCCAGCAGTTACGTTGTGGGGCCAGGGGGCACCAAAAACATTCAGTACTTC. Protein product: CASSYVVGPGGTKNIQYF.